Ten or more counts support the clone carrying this T cell receptor (beta chain). With the read ending 3 residues before the CDR3 end, the germline J gene is used to fill in that end. This record comes from a study of T cell clonality in common variable immunodeficiency. The CDR3 is 13 residues long. Germline V CDR1 and CDR2: MRHNA, SNTAGT. Sequencing was performed with immunoSEQ multiplex PCR; in TCRdb, only in-frame clones are kept and a portion is missing. This sample carries approximately 46,000 clones, none of them present only once. The sequence came from a person aged 18 to 70 in good health. The chain couples TRBV6-4 to TRBJ1-2; D remains unclear. Sequenced: peripheral blood mononuclear cells. This CDR3 is CASSDSSTDTYTF. Incomplete CDR3 DNA: TGTGCCAGCAGTGACTCCAGCACAGATACC.